This TCR beta chain was recovered during a study of a mutant IDH1 vaccine in newly diagnosed glioma. Study observations and caveats: Alterations occurring in top peripheral T cell clonotypes seemed unrelated to pseudoprogression. Evidence of vaccine-induced immune responses was documented in approximately 93% of patients.

Time point denoted: week 11, during vaccination. It was 300 ug of mutant IDH1 20-mer peptide that made up each vaccine dose, given with topical imiquimod. The donor cohort comprised cases of new WHO grade 3 or 4 IDH1-mutant, ATRX-lost astrocytoma. Trimming left V 3 bases short and J 1 base short, with 8 bases between. The CDR3 is 14 amino acids. CDR1 and CDR2 (germline): SEHNR, FQNEAQ (reference sequence). Repertoires were generated with immunoSEQ multiplex PCR, while TCRdb's copy carries only in-frame clones and drops some. This repertoire shows under 150,000 clones, 90% found once; its top ten account for around 0.6%. Worth noting for this clone: The target antigen is unknown.

Sequences were derived from PBMCs, sampled from a glioma patient whose treatment included an IDH1 peptide vaccine. The TCR originated in a woman in her 50s with glioma. The chain carries TRBV7-9 and TRBJ2-3; D may be TRBD2 (6 bases). The CDR3 sequence: CASSFAGRTDTQYF. In nucleotides, the CDR3 is TGTGCCAGCAGCTTTGCGGGACGCACAGATACGCAGTATTTT.